What follows is one T cell receptor (beta chain) and its context. This entry belongs to a study of blood T cell repertoires in COVID-19. At the level of the study: Samples of COVID-19 (acute and convalescent) were obtained from the United States, Italy and Spain. In each case, the material was cDNA or gDNA derived from T cells, B-cell-depleted T cells, or PBMCs.

This CDR3 spans 16 amino acids. CDR1 and CDR2 (germline): LGHDT, YNNKEL (reference sequence). V lost 3 bases and J lost 2, with 14 bases in between. Original analysis: Estimates of nucleated cell counts were drawn from the amplification of reference gene primers. The protocol was immunoSEQ multiplex PCR, while the TCRdb copy is restricted to in-frame clones and leaves out a portion. The D gene and trimming were derived from the DNA, and the V and J assignments and clone size from that table. This table holds 35,000 to 55,000 clones, about 89% found once. This TCR came from a human donor in a cohort sampled during active COVID-19. What was sequenced was peripheral blood. The genes are TRBV3-1 (or the pseudogene TRBV3-2) and TRBJ1-5; D is undetermined. The CDR3 is CASSHPPVRGNQPQHF. The CDR3 nucleotides are TGTGCCAGCAGCCACCCCCCAGTGAGGGGCAATCAGCCCCAGCATTTT.